This TCR beta chain was found in a study of cytomegalovirus exposure and HLA in healthy donors. Study at large: A subsequent analysis reported that the roughly 120 validation repertoires were produced on the same platform that had also been used for the roughly 670 first-cohort repertoires.

Worth noting for this clone: Its antigen is unidentified.

Repertoires were generated with immunoSEQ multiplex PCR, while TCRdb's copy carries only in-frame clones and drops some. The profile covers roughly 250,000 clones, with around 88% appearing a single time and around 1.2% taken by the ten largest. Study-level results: Clusters of TCRs from the first cohort tended to co-occur in the roughly 120 validation repertoires (as a later analysis found). The study flagged about 150 TCR beta chains as cytomegalovirus-associated.

The clonotype was recovered from a woman aged 25 to 39 in good health and CMV-seropositive. Material for sequencing was PBMCs.

CDR3 sequence: CASILAGDHEQYF. The CDR3 DNA is TGTGCCAGCATCCTAGCGGGAGACCACGAGCAGTACTTC. The rearrangement links TRBV2 to TRBJ2-7; 10 bases map to TRBD2. From germline, CDR1 is SNHLY and CDR2 FYNNEI. The CDR3 is made up of 13 amino acids. The trim removed 7 bases at V and 5 bases at J, leaving 5 bases unmatched.